The rows below give T cell receptor beta chains drawn from one sample of a study of cytomegalovirus exposure and HLA in healthy donors. Generated by immunoSEQ multiplex PCR, the TCRdb table keeps only in-frame clones and is missing some. Seen here are roughly 300,000 clones, approximately 90% observed once, and the top ten hold roughly 1.2%. The sample was PBMCs. Source of these receptors: a young woman in good health and CMV-seropositive. Both conserved end residues are part of each CDR3. The D gene is left open where the match is weak.

v_gene: TRBV7-3
d_gene: -
j_gene: TRBJ2-2
CDR3aa: CASSGTSNTGELFF

v_gene: TRBV30
d_gene: TRBD1
j_gene: TRBJ1-5
CDR3aa: CAWGTGGVSQPQHF

v_gene: TRBV5-4
d_gene: -
j_gene: TRBJ2-1
CDR3aa: CASSLDAESYNEQFF

v_gene: TRBV19
d_gene: -
j_gene: TRBJ2-2
CDR3aa: CASSMGAHGELFF

v_gene: TRBV28
d_gene: TRBD2
j_gene: TRBJ2-7
CDR3aa: CASTLAGGPSYEQYF

v_gene: TRBV7-9
d_gene: -
j_gene: TRBJ2-1
CDR3aa: CASSLVGGRQDNEQFF

v_gene: TRBV6-1
d_gene: TRBD1
j_gene: TRBJ1-5
CDR3aa: CASGGQASNQPQHF

v_gene: TRBV27
d_gene: -
j_gene: TRBJ2-7
CDR3aa: CASSPSRSYEQYF

v_gene: TRBV5-1
d_gene: TRBD2
j_gene: TRBJ2-3
CDR3aa: CASSLLSNSGGASDTQYF

v_gene: TRBV5-1
d_gene: -
j_gene: TRBJ2-2
CDR3aa: CASSLEHTGELFF

v_gene: TRBV4-3
d_gene: -
j_gene: TRBJ1-1
CDR3aa: CASSQGRGNTEAFF

v_gene: TRBV5-6
d_gene: -
j_gene: TRBJ2-7
CDR3aa: CASSYQDFSYEQYF

v_gene: TRBV28
d_gene: -
j_gene: TRBJ1-4
CDR3aa: CASSLRGEKLFF

v_gene: TRBV5-8
d_gene: TRBD1
j_gene: TRBJ1-5
CDR3aa: CASSKGDSGQPQHF

v_gene: TRBV7-9
d_gene: TRBD1
j_gene: TRBJ2-3
CDR3aa: CASSLARHRGADTQYF

v_gene: TRBV29-1
d_gene: -
j_gene: TRBJ2-5
CDR3aa: CSVDTGAGETQYF

v_gene: TRBV11-3
d_gene: -
j_gene: TRBJ2-1
CDR3aa: CASSSSGLGFSNEQFF

v_gene: TRBV7-7
d_gene: TRBD2
j_gene: TRBJ2-7
CDR3aa: CASSPRLAGGLDEQYF

v_gene: TRBV5-6
d_gene: -
j_gene: TRBJ1-5
CDR3aa: CASSLGGGNQPQHF

v_gene: TRBV13
d_gene: TRBD1
j_gene: TRBJ2-2
CDR3aa: CASRTGGTGELFF

v_gene: TRBV6-1
d_gene: -
j_gene: TRBJ2-7
CDR3aa: CASTLTDEQYF

v_gene: TRBV23-1
d_gene: -
j_gene: TRBJ2-7
CDR3aa: CASIRQVLLRRFEQYF

v_gene: TRBV2
d_gene: TRBD1
j_gene: TRBJ1-1
CDR3aa: CASSGRGQGEIGVAFF

v_gene: TRBV28
d_gene: -
j_gene: TRBJ2-3
CDR3aa: CASSSTDTQYF

v_gene: TRBV30
d_gene: TRBD1
j_gene: TRBJ2-3
CDR3aa: CAWSGQGTHTDTQYF

v_gene: TRBV11-1
d_gene: TRBD2
j_gene: TRBJ2-5
CDR3aa: CASSRRGGETQYF

v_gene: TRBV7-3
d_gene: TRBD1
j_gene: TRBJ2-7
CDR3aa: CASSPFGTGGYEQYF

v_gene: TRBV4-1
d_gene: -
j_gene: TRBJ2-7
CDR3aa: CASSQGTAKSYEQYF

v_gene: TRBV5-1
d_gene: TRBD1
j_gene: TRBJ2-2
CDR3aa: CASSSQGAGDTGELFF

v_gene: TRBV4-1
d_gene: TRBD2
j_gene: TRBJ2-2
CDR3aa: CASSQAGLKTGELFF

v_gene: TRBV30
d_gene: -
j_gene: TRBJ1-2
CDR3aa: CAWSVLTASYGYTF

v_gene: TRBV4-1
d_gene: -
j_gene: TRBJ1-2
CDR3aa: CASSPQSLYGYTF

v_gene: TRBV7-6
d_gene: -
j_gene: TRBJ2-2
CDR3aa: CASSLEQLKGELFF

v_gene: TRBV27
d_gene: -
j_gene: TRBJ1-5
CDR3aa: CASRGTMGKVNQPQHF

v_gene: TRBV7-3
d_gene: TRBD2
j_gene: TRBJ2-3
CDR3aa: CASSPGTSGDTQYF

v_gene: TRBV29-1
d_gene: TRBD1
j_gene: TRBJ1-2
CDR3aa: CSVFDRGGLGYTF

v_gene: TRBV27
d_gene: TRBD1
j_gene: TRBJ2-1
CDR3aa: CASFAQGAGEQFF

v_gene: TRBV25-1
d_gene: TRBD1
j_gene: TRBJ1-2
CDR3aa: CASSEPGQGVDYGYTF

v_gene: TRBV2
d_gene: TRBD1
j_gene: TRBJ2-6
CDR3aa: CASSRQGQGVSGANVLTF

v_gene: TRBV6-1
d_gene: TRBD2
j_gene: TRBJ2-1
CDR3aa: CASTTSGSYGEQFF

v_gene: TRBV29-1
d_gene: -
j_gene: TRBJ2-7
CDR3aa: CSVPGPLGEQYF

v_gene: TRBV6-6
d_gene: -
j_gene: TRBJ1-2
CDR3aa: CASSRTVSHYGYTF

v_gene: TRBV11-2
d_gene: TRBD2
j_gene: TRBJ2-7
CDR3aa: CASSLDPVTSVAYEQYF

v_gene: TRBV7-2
d_gene: TRBD1
j_gene: TRBJ2-1
CDR3aa: CASSQAKTGMNEQFF

v_gene: TRBV28
d_gene: -
j_gene: TRBJ1-4
CDR3aa: CASSLRVTNEKLFF

v_gene: TRBV4-2
d_gene: -
j_gene: TRBJ1-1
CDR3aa: CASSQEGQMNTEAFF

v_gene: TRBV7-2
d_gene: TRBD1
j_gene: TRBJ1-5
CDR3aa: CASSLGQSRNQPQHF

v_gene: TRBV28
d_gene: TRBD2
j_gene: TRBJ2-3
CDR3aa: CASSKTSGSIPDTQYF

v_gene: TRBV28
d_gene: -
j_gene: TRBJ1-3
CDR3aa: CASSFRSGGTGNTIYF

v_gene: TRBV11-1
d_gene: -
j_gene: TRBJ2-3
CDR3aa: CASSPLALPGAGSADTQYF

v_gene: TRBV6-1
d_gene: TRBD1
j_gene: TRBJ2-7
CDR3aa: CASRGGTGGYEQYF

v_gene: TRBV2
d_gene: TRBD1
j_gene: TRBJ2-3
CDR3aa: CASSEAPTGGDTQYF

v_gene: TRBV6-5
d_gene: -
j_gene: TRBJ1-2
CDR3aa: CASSYDLYGYTF

v_gene: TRBV30
d_gene: -
j_gene: TRBJ1-3
CDR3aa: CAWSGKGSSGNTIYF

v_gene: TRBV13
d_gene: -
j_gene: TRBJ1-1
CDR3aa: CASSPRSSSEAFF